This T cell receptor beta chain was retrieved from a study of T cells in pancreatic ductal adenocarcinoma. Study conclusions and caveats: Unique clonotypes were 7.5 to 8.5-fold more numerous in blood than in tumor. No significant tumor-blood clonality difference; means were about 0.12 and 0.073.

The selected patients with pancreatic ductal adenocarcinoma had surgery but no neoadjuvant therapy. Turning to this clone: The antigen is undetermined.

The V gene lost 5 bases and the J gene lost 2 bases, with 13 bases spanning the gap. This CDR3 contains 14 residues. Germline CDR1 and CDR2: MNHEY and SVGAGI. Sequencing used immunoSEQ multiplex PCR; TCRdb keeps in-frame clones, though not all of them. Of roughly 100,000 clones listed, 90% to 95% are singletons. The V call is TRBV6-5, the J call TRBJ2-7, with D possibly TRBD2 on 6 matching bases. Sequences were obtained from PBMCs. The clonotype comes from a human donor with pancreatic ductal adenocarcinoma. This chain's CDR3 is CASSLVAATYEQYF. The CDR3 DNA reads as TGTGCCAGCAGTCTCGTAGCGGCAACCTACGAGCAGTACTTC.